These 31 T cell receptor beta chains came from one sample sequenced in a study of T cells in tuberculosis. Produced via immunoSEQ multiplex PCR; TCRdb's table is partial and in-frame only. The table has 30,000 to 40,000 clones, approximately 96% seen once. Material: PBMCs. These TCRs come from a donor aged 10-29 years with latent tuberculosis or without tuberculosis infection.

The chain carries TRBV27 and TRBJ2-7, with 8 bases that match TRBD2. The CDR3 covers 15 residues. V gave up 6 bases and J gave up 0 bases; unmatched junction bases: 7. Germline CDR1 is MNHEY and CDR2 is SMNVEV (reference sequence). CDR3 sequence: CASSPSGGGSYEQYF. The CDR3 coding sequence is TGTGCCAGCAGCCCATCGGGAGGGGGCTCCTACGAGCAGTACTTC.

In nucleotides, the CDR3 is TGTGCCTGGCAGGGGGTGCTGGCCGGGGAGCTGTTTTTT. Residues: CAWQGVLAGELFF. The chain recombines TRBV30 with TRBJ2-2, with TRBD1 matching over 7 bases. Germline trimming cut 5 bases from V and 6 bases from J; bases unmatched to any gene: 6. The CDR3 has 13 residues. Germline V gives CDR1 GTSNPN, CDR2 SVGIG (reference sequence).

Turning to this clone: Additional DNA sequences in this sample encode the identical CDR3. The gene calls are TRBV5-1 and TRBJ2-5, with D perhaps matching TRBD1 (6 bases). The CDR3 contains 13 residues. Per germline, CDR1 SGHRS and CDR2 YFSETQ. Trimming stripped 2 bases from V and 2 bases from J, with 7 bases between. CDR3 sequence reads: CASSFRGQETQYF. CDR3 nucleotides: TGCGCCAGCAGCTTCAGGGGTCAAGAGACCCAGTACTTC.

This clone was seen only once. The chain links TRBV7-2 to TRBJ2-7; tentative D call: TRBD2 (7 bases). This CDR3 comprises 14 residues. V lost 2 bases to trimming and J lost 4 bases, with 12 bases between them. Germline V CDR1 and CDR2: SGHTA, FQGNSA. Written as DNA, the CDR3 is TGTGCCAGCAGCTTACGCGGGGGCAGGTACGAGCAGTACTTC. This codes for CASSLRGGRYEQYF.

The chain carries TRBV5-1 and TRBJ1-4, with 11 bases that match TRBD1. The CDR3 consists of 18 residues. The junction had 4 bases not matched to a gene; V was cut back by 0 bases and J by 0 bases. CDR1 is SGHRS, CDR2 YFSETQ, per germline. CDR3: CASSLAPGQGATNEKLFF. CDR3 DNA: TGCGCCAGCAGCTTGGCTCCGGGACAGGGGGCAACTAATGAAAAACTGTTTTTT.

This rearrangement joins TRBV13 to TRBJ2-3; 8 bases map to TRBD2. CDR1 is PRHDT and CDR2 is FYEKMQ in the germline V gene (reference sequence). The CDR3 totals 17 residues. The V segment lost 2 bases and the J segment 3 bases; nucleotides outside the gene matches: 10. This CDR3 reads CASSLFLGAGVTDTQYF. The CDR3 DNA reads as TGTGCCAGCAGCTTATTTCTCGGAGCGGGAGTAACAGATACGCAGTATTTT. Complete variable domain (other parts from reference TRBV13 and TRBJ2-3): AAGVIQSPRHLIKEKRETATLKCYPIPRHDTVYWYQQGPGQDPQFLISFYEKMQSDKGSIPDRFSAQQFSDYHSELNMSSLELGDSALYFCASSLFLGAGVTDTQYFGPGTRLTVL.

With regard to this clone: Compared with germline, one end of the junction differs, possibly owing to a read error. This chain connects TRBV5-4 to TRBJ2-5; 12 positions agree with TRBD2. This CDR3 contains 18 residues. Germline CDR1 and CDR2: SGHNT and YYREEE (reference sequence). The CDR3 here is CASSFAKGLAGLQETQYF. The CDR3 DNA sequence: TGTGCCAGTAGCTTCGCGAAAGGACTAGCGGGGTTGCAAGAGACCCAGTACTTC.

V is TRBV7-9 and J is TRBJ1-1; a possible D gene is TRBD1 (5 bases). The CDR3 consists of 13 residues. In germline, CDR1 is SEHNR, CDR2 FQNEAQ (reference sequence). V lost 11 bases and J lost 0, with 13 bases in between. The CDR3 region is CALRQSMNTEAFF. DNA for the CDR3: TGTGCCTTACGACAGTCTATGAACACTGAAGCTTTCTTT.

This clone was recorded once. The CDR3 DNA is TGTGCCAGCAGCTTGGGGGTTAGCAAAGAGACCCAGTACTTC. Translation: CASSLGVSKETQYF. This chain connects TRBV5-6 to TRBJ2-5; D remains unclear. V was trimmed by 0 bases and J by 3 bases, leaving 9 bases between them. Germline loops: CDR1 SGHDT, CDR2 YYEEEE. This CDR3 is built from 14 residues.

About this clone: Sequence at one end of the junction differs from germline and may be a read error. The chain employs TRBV5-4 and TRBJ2-2; D gene ambiguous. Germline V gives CDR1 SGHNT, CDR2 YYREEE (reference sequence). The CDR3 runs 15 residues. This CDR3 is CASSLVRSNTGELFF. The CDR3 nucleotides are TGTGCCAGTAGCTTGGTACGGTCGAACACCGGGGAGCTGTTTTTT.

This clone came up once. The gene calls are TRBV9 and TRBJ2-3; TRBD2 matches 8 bases. The CDR3 length is 15 residues. CDR1 is SGDLS, CDR2 YYNGEE, per germline. V dropped 6 bases and J dropped 5; count of bases not matched to a gene: 11. CDR3 nucleotides: TGTGCCAGCACAGGGTCGGGAGGGCTGGTAGATACGCAGTATTTT. Encoded protein: CASTGSGGLVDTQYF.

Worth noting for this clone: A junction boundary mismatches the germline segment, possibly from a read error. The genes are TRBV5-4 and TRBJ2-3; tentative D call: TRBD2 (5 bases). This CDR3 comprises 17 residues. In germline, CDR1 is SGHNT, CDR2 YYREEE (reference sequence). This CDR3 is CASSLGGLKVGTDTQYF. CDR3 DNA sequence: TGTGCCAGTAGCTTGGGTGGACTCAAGGTGGGCACAGATACGCAGTATTTT.

This chain links TRBV20-1 with TRBJ2-3; no clear D. V was trimmed by 6 bases and J by 0 bases, leaving 4 bases between them. This CDR3 has 11 residues. The germline V gene has CDR1 DFQATT and CDR2 SNEGSKA (reference sequence). CDR3 loop: CSAQSTDTQYF. The CDR3 region has the DNA TGCAGTGCGCAGAGCACAGATACGCAGTATTTT.

This clone was seen a single time. The V call is TRBV7-8, the J call TRBJ2-3; 9 bases match TRBD1. The V gene end was trimmed by 5 bases and the J gene end by 6 bases; junction bases not matched to a gene: 6. Germline values: CDR1 SGHVS, CDR2 FQNEAQ. The CDR3 contains 14 residues. The CDR3 DNA reads as TGTGCCAGCAGCCCGGACAGGGGCGAGGATACGCAGTATTTT. It encodes CASSPDRGEDTQYF.

This clone was found once. This rearrangement joins TRBV2 to TRBJ2-7; D is possibly TRBD1 (5 bases). The CDR3 runs 14 residues. Germline CDR1 reads SNHLY; CDR2 reads FYNNEI. V was cut by 6 bases and J by 4 bases, with 16 bases left in between. The CDR3 loop reads CASSRTNYGYEQYF. CDR3 in DNA: TGTGCCAGCAGCCGGACAAATTACGGATACGAGCAGTACTTC.

The rearrangement joins TRBV28 to TRBJ1-4, with D uncertain. CDR1 is MDHEN and CDR2 is SYDVKM in the germline V gene. The CDR3 runs to 16 residues. V was clipped by 4 bases and J by 2 bases, with 14 bases between them. The CDR3 DNA sequence: TGTGCCAGCAGTTCCGGAGTTACTCCTACTAATGAAAAACTGTTTTTT. It codes for CASSSGVTPTNEKLFF.

V gene TRBV7-8 combines with J gene TRBJ1-2, with D maybe TRBD1 (5 bases). The CDR3 runs to 14 residues. V lost 5 bases to trimming and J lost 5 bases, with 15 bases between them. The germline V gene encodes CDR1 SGHVS and CDR2 FQNEAQ. CDR3 residues: CASSPPRAPYGYTF. The CDR3 bases are TGTGCCAGCAGCCCGCCCAGGGCCCCTTATGGCTACACCTTC.

Only one count was recorded for this clone. The chain carries TRBV4-1 and TRBJ2-5; tentatively, D is TRBD2 (5 bases). Trimming took off 2 bases at V and 2 bases at J, with 18 bases between the two ends. Germline-derived CDR1 and CDR2 are MGHRA and YSYEKL. The CDR3 is 17 amino acids. The CDR3: CASSQRASRNLQETQYF. In DNA form, the CDR3 reads TGCGCCAGCAGCCAACGCGCTAGCCGAAACCTACAAGAGACCCAGTACTTC.

The genes are TRBV9 and TRBJ2-7, with 7 bases that match TRBD1. J lost 5 bases, V lost 4 bases, and 15 bases had no gene match. The CDR3 is 16 amino acids. In germline, CDR1 is SGDLS, CDR2 YYNGEE. The CDR3 DNA sequence: TGTGCCAGCAGCCGACAGGGTAGTGGCGGCTGGCACGAGCAGTACTTC. Its protein is CASSRQGSGGWHEQYF.

The CDR3 DNA follows: TGCGCCAGCAGCAAGGACAGGAGCTCCTACGAGCAGTACTTC. Translation gives CASSKDRSSYEQYF. The chain couples TRBV5-1 to TRBJ2-7; the match to TRBD1 covers 7 bases. V lost 4 bases and J lost 0; bases outside the gene matches: 4. The V gene's germline CDR1 is SGHRS and CDR2 YFSETQ. CDR3 size: 14 residues.

The chain joins TRBV7-6 to TRBJ2-7; D uncertain. Germline loops: CDR1 SGHVS, CDR2 FNYEAQ. CDR3 length equals 11 residues. V lost 4 bases to trimming and J lost 5 bases, with 6 bases between them. The CDR3 loop reads CASSSYNEQYF. The CDR3 nucleotides read TGTGCCAGCAGCTCGTACAACGAGCAGTACTTC.

The chain joins TRBV7-2 to TRBJ2-1; D possibly corresponds to TRBD1 (6 bases). Deletions cut 6 bases from V and 0 bases from J, with 15 bases between. The CDR3 consists of 16 residues. The germline gives CDR1 SGHTA, CDR2 FQGNSA. CDR3 residues: CASSNRQVSSYNEQFF. Written as DNA, the CDR3 is TGTGCCAGCAGTAATAGACAGGTGAGCTCCTACAATGAGCAGTTCTTC.

This chain links TRBV16 with TRBJ2-5; D remains unclear. The V gene lost 0 bases and the J gene lost 2 bases, with 7 bases spanning the gap. Per the germline V gene, CDR1 is KGHSY and CDR2 is FQNENV. The CDR3 loop spans 14 amino acids. The CDR3 is CASSQSLGQETQYF. For the CDR3, the DNA is TGTGCCAGCAGCCAATCCCTAGGTCAAGAGACCCAGTACTTC.

The V call is TRBV2, the J call TRBJ2-1; D remains ambiguous. The V end was cut by 5 bases, the J end by 7 bases, with 9 bases between. Per the germline V gene, CDR1 is SNHLY and CDR2 is FYNNEI. CDR3 size: 12 residues. CDR3 DNA sequence: TGTGCCAGCAGTTTAGAAGAGAATGAGCAGTTCTTC. It codes for CASSLEENEQFF.

V gene TRBV30 combines with J gene TRBJ2-1, with 9 bases identical to TRBD2. The J segment lost 2 bases and the V segment lost 8 bases, leaving 4 bases of the junction unmatched. From germline, CDR1 is GTSNPN and CDR2 SVGIG (reference sequence). This CDR3 has 13 amino acids. The CDR3 DNA is TGTGCCGGTAGCGGGAGCACCTACAATGAGCAGTTCTTC. It yields the protein CAGSGSTYNEQFF.

The V gene is TRBV5-1, the J gene TRBJ2-3, with 12 bases lining up with TRBD2. Germline assignment: CDR1 SGHRS and CDR2 YFSETQ. J lost 1 base, V lost 5 bases, and 11 bases had no gene match. The CDR3 length is 18 residues. CDR3 sequence reads: CASSLTFSSGGGTDTQYF. The CDR3 coding sequence is TGCGCCAGCAGTCTCACGTTCTCTAGCGGGGGGGGCACAGATACGCAGTATTTT.

The rearrangement links TRBV5-4 to TRBJ1-3, with D possibly being TRBD1 (5 bases). V lost 8 bases and J lost 0, with 18 bases in between. Germline-derived CDR1 and CDR2 are SGHNT and YYREEE (reference sequence). This CDR3 region has 16 residues. DNA for the CDR3: TGTGCCAGTAGCCTCTCCGGGGGGTACTCTGGAAACACCATATATTTT. Translated, it gives CASSLSGGYSGNTIYF.

This clone occurred once. The chain recombines TRBV9 with TRBJ2-1; TRBD2 might be the D (6 bases). Trimming took off 4 bases at V and 1 base at J, with 15 bases between the two ends. Germline lookup yields CDR1 SGDLS and CDR2 YYNGEE. The CDR3 is 16 amino acids. CDR3 sequence reads: CASSPTSRGSYNEQFF. The CDR3 DNA is TGTGCCAGCAGCCCCACCTCGCGGGGATCCTACAATGAGCAGTTCTTC. Based on the CDR3 plus reference TRBV9 and TRBJ2-1, the full variable domain is DSGVTQTPKHLITATGQRVTLRCSPRSGDLSVYWYQQSLDQGLQFLIQYYNGEERAKGNILERFSAQQFPDLHSELNLSSLELGDSALYFCASSPTSRGSYNEQFFGPGTRLTVL.

The chain joins TRBV29-1 to TRBJ1-2; no reliable D call. CDR1 and CDR2 from the germline V gene are SQVTM and ANQGSEA. The CDR3 length is 14 residues. V lost 5 bases, J lost 4 bases, and 17 bases lay in between. The CDR3 bases are TGCAGCGTTAACCTCAGGTTGCGTCCCTATGGCTACACCTTC. Amino acid sequence: CSVNLRLRPYGYTF.

This chain uses TRBV28 with TRBJ2-3; the D gene is possibly TRBD2 (6 bases). Germline-derived CDR1 and CDR2 are MDHEN and SYDVKM. Trimming left V 3 bases short and J 0 bases short, with 10 bases between. There are 15 residues in the CDR3. The CDR3 protein is CASSLRGGSTDTQYF. CDR3 coding DNA: TGTGCCAGCAGTTTGCGGGGCGGGAGCACAGATACGCAGTATTTT. The whole variable domain, filled in from reference TRBV28 and TRBJ2-3, reads DVKVTQSSRYLVKRTGEKVFLECVQDMDHENMFWYRQDPGLGLRLIYFSYDVKMKEKGDIPEGYSVSREKKERFSLILESASTNQTSMYLCASSLRGGSTDTQYFGPGTRLTVL.

This chain connects TRBV7-2 to TRBJ1-3, with TRBD1 matching over 8 bases. Germline V gene data show CDR1 as SGHTA and CDR2 as FQGNSA. V gave up 5 bases and J gave up 0 bases; unmatched junction bases: 6. The CDR3 totals 16 residues. CDR3 bases: TGTGCCAGCAGCGTCGGGACAGGCCCCTCTGGAAACACCATATATTTT. It is translated as CASSVGTGPSGNTIYF.